The rows below give T cell receptor beta chains drawn from one sample of a study of cytomegalovirus exposure and HLA in healthy donors. TCRdb's copy holds only in-frame clones and misses some; the assay was immunoSEQ multiplex PCR. Among under 200,000 clones listed, approximately 80% were seen once. The sample comprised PBMCs. These receptors came from a man in his fifties or sixties in good health and CMV-seronegative. CDR3s leave out the opening cysteine and the closing phenylalanine or tryptophan. The order of the fields is V gene, J gene, CDR3 length, CDR3 protein.

V gene: TRBV19
J gene: TRBJ2-3
CDR3 length: 12
CDR3 protein: ASSLRGREDTQY

V gene: TRBV6-1
J gene: TRBJ2-5
CDR3 length: 13
CDR3 protein: ASSVVEGLGGTQY

V gene: TRBV5-1
J gene: TRBJ2-2
CDR3 length: 13
CDR3 protein: ASSLDLGGAGELF

V gene: TRBV28
J gene: TRBJ2-1
CDR3 length: 15
CDR3 protein: ASSSPGDRGGYNEQF

V gene: TRBV5-4
J gene: -
CDR3 length: 11
CDR3 protein: ASKEAGDYEQY

V gene: TRBV9
J gene: TRBJ1-3
CDR3 length: 13
CDR3 protein: ASSVSRVPGNTIY

V gene: TRBV7-9
J gene: TRBJ2-7
CDR3 length: 10
CDR3 protein: SSTSSLLGQY

V gene: TRBV18
J gene: TRBJ1-1
CDR3 length: 13
CDR3 protein: ASSPVARVDTEAF

V gene: TRBV7-9
J gene: TRBJ1-5
CDR3 length: 10
CDR3 protein: ASSPQGQPQH

V gene: TRBV19
J gene: TRBJ1-5
CDR3 length: 14
CDR3 protein: ASSIRPGYSNQPQH

V gene: TRBV19
J gene: TRBJ2-1
CDR3 length: 15
CDR3 protein: ASSIWAGTSSSNEQF

V gene: TRBV5-1
J gene: TRBJ1-2
CDR3 length: 14
CDR3 protein: ASSFRQGSPNYGYT

V gene: TRBV10-1
J gene: TRBJ2-3
CDR3 length: 14
CDR3 protein: ASSDLGLPGADTQY

V gene: TRBV28
J gene: TRBJ2-3
CDR3 length: 11
CDR3 protein: ASMGQGVDTQY

V gene: TRBV7-8
J gene: TRBJ2-7
CDR3 length: 12
CDR3 protein: ASSLWGVLREQY

V gene: TRBV5-4
J gene: TRBJ2-1
CDR3 length: 14
CDR3 protein: ASSLDLLASYNEQF

V gene: TRBV7-8
J gene: TRBJ2-7
CDR3 length: 13
CDR3 protein: ASSPLGSISYEQY

V gene: TRBV6-5
J gene: TRBJ1-1
CDR3 length: 14
CDR3 protein: ASSYSNSWLNTEAF

V gene: TRBV7-8
J gene: TRBJ2-2
CDR3 length: 13
CDR3 protein: ASSEGTENTGELF

V gene: TRBV4-2
J gene: TRBJ2-7
CDR3 length: 13
CDR3 protein: ASSQGVAGDYEQY

V gene: TRBV5-4
J gene: TRBJ1-4
CDR3 length: 12
CDR3 protein: ASSMKTGGEKLF

V gene: TRBV2
J gene: TRBJ1-4
CDR3 length: 13
CDR3 protein: ASSGGQGLYEKLF

V gene: TRBV6-6
J gene: TRBJ1-4
CDR3 length: 13
CDR3 protein: ASSYSDRSNEKLF

V gene: TRBV18
J gene: TRBJ1-1
CDR3 length: 11
CDR3 protein: ASTRQGATEAF

V gene: TRBV9
J gene: TRBJ2-7
CDR3 length: 10
CDR3 protein: ATRQGFDEQY

V gene: TRBV9
J gene: TRBJ1-2
CDR3 length: 12
CDR3 protein: ASSATGSNYGYT

V gene: TRBV7-9
J gene: TRBJ2-6
CDR3 length: 15
CDR3 protein: ASSLGDSISGANVLT

V gene: TRBV9
J gene: TRBJ1-2
CDR3 length: 9
CDR3 protein: ASSDRARYT

V gene: TRBV6-6
J gene: TRBJ2-2
CDR3 length: 11
CDR3 protein: ASSYLDTGELF

V gene: TRBV7-3
J gene: TRBJ2-1
CDR3 length: 15
CDR3 protein: ASSPHSPLAGGHEQF

V gene: TRBV30
J gene: TRBJ1-5
CDR3 length: 11
CDR3 protein: AWASGVRQPQH

V gene: TRBV11-2
J gene: TRBJ2-5
CDR3 length: 16
CDR3 protein: ASSLGLAGGTLQETQY

V gene: TRBV5-1
J gene: TRBJ2-3
CDR3 length: 12
CDR3 protein: ASSLQDFTDTQY

V gene: TRBV27
J gene: TRBJ1-2
CDR3 length: 15
CDR3 protein: ASSLAGTGALPGGYT

V gene: TRBV5-1
J gene: TRBJ2-7
CDR3 length: 13
CDR3 protein: ASSPPSGVGYEQY

V gene: TRBV19
J gene: TRBJ2-5
CDR3 length: 13
CDR3 protein: ASSMAGQEEETQY

V gene: TRBV5-1
J gene: TRBJ1-6
CDR3 length: 13
CDR3 protein: ASSTGQGEFPPLH

V gene: TRBV7-7
J gene: TRBJ2-3
CDR3 length: 15
CDR3 protein: ASSQNLAGGGEDTQY

V gene: TRBV9
J gene: TRBJ1-3
CDR3 length: 12
CDR3 protein: ASSAGHSGNTIY

V gene: TRBV28
J gene: TRBJ2-7
CDR3 length: 13
CDR3 protein: ASSLFGLESYEQY

V gene: TRBV18
J gene: TRBJ2-3
CDR3 length: 13
CDR3 protein: ASSPAGLSTDTQY

V gene: TRBV29-1
J gene: TRBJ2-7
CDR3 length: 11
CDR3 protein: SVDAGGAYEQY

V gene: TRBV6-5
J gene: TRBJ1-1
CDR3 length: 10
CDR3 protein: ASSDTRGKAF

V gene: TRBV4-2
J gene: TRBJ2-7
CDR3 length: 16
CDR3 protein: ASSHRDRASYEVYEQY

V gene: TRBV6-5
J gene: TRBJ2-7
CDR3 length: 11
CDR3 protein: ASSLGSPYEQY

V gene: TRBV14
J gene: TRBJ1-6
CDR3 length: 11
CDR3 protein: ASSQAQGSPLH

V gene: TRBV7-9
J gene: TRBJ1-6
CDR3 length: 14
CDR3 protein: ASSLVVGVLPTFLH

V gene: TRBV2
J gene: TRBJ1-4
CDR3 length: 13
CDR3 protein: ASSEWTARDEKLF

V gene: TRBV5-1
J gene: -
CDR3 length: 13
CDR3 protein: ASSFTSGSSYEQY

V gene: TRBV5-1
J gene: TRBJ2-7
CDR3 length: 11
CDR3 protein: ASSPQGAHEQY

V gene: TRBV28
J gene: TRBJ1-2
CDR3 length: 13
CDR3 protein: ASSLPDRGRYGYT

V gene: TRBV27
J gene: TRBJ1-1
CDR3 length: 11
CDR3 protein: ASSLSDSTEAF

V gene: TRBV19
J gene: TRBJ1-5
CDR3 length: 13
CDR3 protein: ASSMGRGQGQPQH

V gene: TRBV6-5
J gene: TRBJ2-1
CDR3 length: 11
CDR3 protein: ASSTQGLDEQF

V gene: TRBV2
J gene: TRBJ1-5
CDR3 length: 12
CDR3 protein: ARKQGEADQPQH

V gene: TRBV5-4
J gene: TRBJ2-2
CDR3 length: 14
CDR3 protein: ASSLGGGGGTGELF

V gene: TRBV28
J gene: TRBJ2-7
CDR3 length: 12
CDR3 protein: ASSLGAGEPEQY

V gene: TRBV27
J gene: TRBJ1-1
CDR3 length: 12
CDR3 protein: ASSLGTAATEAF

V gene: TRBV7-8
J gene: TRBJ2-7
CDR3 length: 11
CDR3 protein: ASSLGQGGEQY

V gene: TRBV5-4
J gene: TRBJ2-1
CDR3 length: 11
CDR3 protein: ASSLVGDNEQF